These T cell receptor beta chains were read from a single sample in a study of cytomegalovirus exposure and HLA in healthy donors. Only in-frame clones appear in the TCRdb table, and some are missing; sequencing was by immunoSEQ multiplex PCR. Of around 130,000 clones in the sample, around 84% were seen once. Sequenced input: PBMCs. These receptors all stem from a young woman in good health and CMV-seropositive. Both conserved end residues are part of each CDR3. A D gene is named only where the DNA matches it firmly. Some rows have no size entry. The others give once, few or many, or a class for an expanded clone.

TRBJ2-5 TRBD1 TRBV7-3 . TGTGCCAGCAGCCAAGGACAGGGAGAGACCCAGTACTTC CASSQGQGETQYF
TRBJ2-7 . TRBV19 . TGTGCCAGTAGTGGGGGGTCAGGCTACGAGCAGTACTTC CASSGGSGYEQYF
TRBJ2-1 . TRBV2 once TGTGCCAGCAGTGAAAGGGGGAGCGGGGATGAGCAGTTCTTC CASSERGSGDEQFF
TRBJ1-5 TRBD1 TRBV6-1 . TGTGCCAGCAGGTTACAGGGGGCCATCGGACAGCCCCAGCATTTT CASRLQGAIGQPQHF
TRBJ2-1 . TRBV7-3 . TGTGCCAGCAGCTTTCCCCCTAGCTCCTACAATGAGCAGTTCTTC CASSFPPSSYNEQFF
TRBJ2-7 TRBD1 TRBV6-1 few TGTGCCAGCAGTGTTCGACAGGGGGCCCACGAGCAGTACTTC CASSVRQGAHEQYF
TRBJ2-1 . TRBV28 . TGTGCCGGCAGTCAGAGGGGGGGCCTCAATGAGCAGTTCTTC CAGSQRGGLNEQFF
TRBJ2-2 TRBD1 TRBV15 few TGTGCCACCAGCAGTGAACCAGGGACAGGAAACACCGGGGAGCTGTTTTTT CATSSEPGTGNTGELFF
TRBJ2-3 TRBD2 TRBV6-6 . TGTGCCTGTAGCGGGGGGGTCACAGATACGCAGTATTTT CACSGGVTDTQYF
TRBJ2-3 TRBD2 TRBV4-1 . TGCGCCAGCAGCCCGGGGGGGGAGTATACGCAGTATTTT CASSPGGEYTQYF
TRBJ1-1 . TRBV6-6 . TGTGCCAGCAGTCCCGGAGGGAGGACTGAAGCTTTCTTT CASSPGGRTEAFF
TRBJ2-3 . TRBV7-9 once TGTGCCAGCAGCTTAGTGGGTGAGGAAGCTACGCAGTATTTT CASSLVGEEATQYF
TRBJ2-7 TRBD2 TRBV7-2 . TGTGCCAGCAGCCTCTATGGGGCTAGCGGGGTGTACGAGCAGTACTTC CASSLYGASGVYEQYF
TRBJ1-5 . TRBV15 . TGTGCCACCAGCAGAGATTGGGCCGGGAACAATCAGCCCCAGCATTTT CATSRDWAGNNQPQHF
TRBJ2-7 TRBD2 TRBV7-9 . TGTGCCAGCAGCTTACCCGTAGCGGGGAACTACGAGCAGTACTTC CASSLPVAGNYEQYF
TRBJ1-3 . TRBV18 . TGTGCCAGCTCACCATTGGAGGCCTCCCCTGACACCATATATTTT CASSPLEASPDTIYF
TRBJ1-5 . TRBV19 . TGTGCCGGCCAAGTAAATCAGCCCCAGCATTTT CAGQVNQPQHF
TRBJ2-1 . TRBV4-1 few TGCGCCAGCAGCCGGGGGGGGGCAGCCCTTTTCAATGAGCAGTTCTTC CASSRGGAALFNEQFF
TRBJ1-5 . TRBV11-2 . TGTGCCAGCAGCTTAGCCGGCGGAAATCAGCCCCAGCATTTT CASSLAGGNQPQHF
TRBJ1-2 . TRBV4-1 . TGCGCCAGCAGCCAAGAGGCAGGGGCTTACTATGGCTACACCTTC CASSQEAGAYYGYTF
TRBJ1-1 TRBD1 TRBV5-6 . TGTGCCAGCAGCTGGACAGGGTTGACTGAAGCTTTCTTT CASSWTGLTEAFF
TRBJ1-1 . TRBV11-3 . TGTGCCAGCAGCTTGGGGAGTATCGCTGAAGCTTTCTTT CASSLGSIAEAFF
TRBJ2-2 TRBD1 TRBV30 . TGTGCCTGGAGTCCCCAGACAGGGGCCCCCGGGGAGCTGTTTTTT CAWSPQTGAPGELFF
TRBJ2-1 . TRBV7-5 few TGTGCCAGAAGCTCCGTCATGGCGGGGGGGACTTGCAATGAGCAGTTCTTC CARSSVMAGGTCNEQFF
TRBJ1-2 . TRBV19 . TGTGCCAGTAGTATACTGCCCGGGACATCTAACTATGGCTACACCTTC CASSILPGTSNYGYTF
TRBJ1-1 . TRBV7-3 . TGTGCCAGTCTGAGCGGGATGAACACTGAAGCTTTCTTT CASLSGMNTEAFF
TRBJ2-7 TRBD1 TRBV2 . TGTGCCAGCAGTGATCCGACAGGGGACTACGAGCAGTACTTC CASSDPTGDYEQYF
TRBJ2-7 . TRBV7-9 . TGTTCCAGCAGCCGAGAGAGGGAGCAGTACTTC CSSSREREQYF
TRBJ2-7 TRBD2 TRBV5-4 . TGTGCCAGCAGCTTGGCGGGGGGGAGCTCCTACGAGCAGTACTTC CASSLAGGSSYEQYF
TRBJ2-1 . TRBV18 . TGTGCCAGCTCACCACGGGACATCGGCAGCTACAATGAGCAGTTCTTC CASSPRDIGSYNEQFF
TRBJ1-2 TRBD1 TRBV6-1 . TGTGCCAGCAGACCCCAATCGACAGGGGGATATGGCTACACCTTC CASRPQSTGGYGYTF
TRBJ2-1 . TRBV7-2 . TGTGCCAGCAGTACCCCCGGGACTCTTTATGGGGAGCAGTTCTTC CASSTPGTLYGEQFF
TRBJ2-7 . TRBV5-5 . TGTGCCAGCAGCTTGTTTCAGGGGTACGAGCAGTACTTC CASSLFQGYEQYF
TRBJ2-7 TRBD2 TRBV4-2 . TGTGCCAGCAGCCAGGCTATAGCGGGGACAAAAAACGAGCAGTACTTC CASSQAIAGTKNEQYF
TRBJ2-3 TRBD2 TRBV5-6 . TGTGCCAGCAGTCCAAGCAGCGGGGCGGCGCAGTATTTT CASSPSSGAAQYF
TRBJ2-5 . TRBV10-3 . TGTGCCATACGATTCAGGGAGGATGGAGGGACCCAGTACTTC CAIRFREDGGTQYF
TRBJ1-5 . TRBV6-1 few TGTGCCAGCAGCCTAATGGGCAGCAGCAATCAGCCCCAGCATTTT CASSLMGSSNQPQHF